This TCR beta chain was profiled in a study of graft-versus-host responses after intestinal transplantation (dated by TCRdb to the early 2020s). The study in broad terms: Multivisceral, liver-intestinal, or isolated intestinal transplants were received by the recipients. Every recipient was given anti-thymocyte globulin induction, then maintenance tacrolimus and steroids for roughly 3 years. Graft-versus-host and host-versus-graft alloreactive T cell clones were tracked in the graft, circulation and bone marrow after intestinal transplantation using bulk TCR-beta CDR3 sequencing. To identify alloreactive clones, pre-transplant mixed lymphocyte reaction products were sequenced and then compared with unstimulated pre-transplant donor and recipient T cells. A cohort of about 26 intestinal transplant recipients, including one retransplant, was enrolled, and a few patients lacking pretransplant specimens were excluded. Donor T cell macrochimerism was defined as a peak of at least 4% donor T cells among recipient peripheral blood mononuclear cells. Rather than being sequenced by the commercial service, samples from a few later patients were sequenced in-house on an Illumina MiSeq and processed with MiXCR. Here is what the overall study found, with its caveats: Peak levels of circulating GvH clones were associated with declines in HvG clones early after transplant. GvH clones were found in recipient bone marrow, and some of the GvH clones appeared earlier in ileal mucosa or blood, which is consistent with an intestinal mucosal origin. Patients with donor T cell macrochimerism had high GvH to HvG T cell clonal ratios in their allografts. The relatively low number and heterogeneity of intestinal transplant patients limited the conclusions.

The method was the immunoSEQ multiplex PCR assay. In most patients, genomic DNA was isolated using the Qiagen DNeasy Blood and Tissue Kit and sent frozen to Adaptive Biotechnologies for TCR sequencing. High-throughput TCR-beta CDR3 sequencing of genomic DNA from most patients was performed by Adaptive Biotechnologies. As for the original processing: Adaptive's ImmunoSEQ software supplied the TCR sequencing data for roughly 17 patients, while MiXCR and VDJtools were used to process a few other patients. To correct CD4 versus CD8 sorting errors, sequences present in both subsets at a frequency ratio below 5:1 were removed. CDR3 nucleotide sequences shared between donor and recipient were removed because the origin of such sequences could not be assigned. At least 2-fold expansion over unstimulated cells and a minimum CFSE-low frequency of 0.002% (template counts) or 0.001% (read counts) were required for clones to be classified as alloreactive. Clones were considered mappable if detected in sequenced pre-transplant spleen, lymph node, or MLR CFSE-low populations of the donor or recipient. The cumulative frequency of alloreactive clones was calculated as a percentage of all sequences, weighted by copy number. TCRdb re-hosts the immuneACCESS table, in-frame sequences only. Its copies lack some clones; in the studies checked, an unresolved V gene accounts for under half of them, and the cause for the rest is not known. V, J and clone size derive from that table, while D and trimming were established from the DNA sequence. The sample contains tens of thousands of clones, about 90% of them found a single time. 0.11% of the sample comes from the top ten.

Turning to this clone: The target of this receptor is not known. Base qualities are missing; no much larger clone stands one base away.

CDR3 length: 15 amino acids, cysteine to phenylalanine. The kept DNA is CDR3 alone, 45 bases in frame from the first base. Ends trimmed: V by 6 bases, J by 1 base; bases unmatched to a gene: 4. From a lookup of the germline V gene (reference sequence), CDR1 and CDR2 are LNHDA and SQIVND. The time point label, read with the paper, signifies: cells obtained before transplantation from donor or recipient. CD3+CD4+ and CD3+CD8+ populations were FACS-sorted from unstimulated pre-transplant donor and recipient cells taken from spleen or lymph nodes. The receptor comes from a human donor who received an intestinal transplant. Here the sequenced sample was unstimulated CD4+ T cells sorted from spleen or lymph node cells, taken before intestinal transplant. The chain employs TRBV19 and TRBJ2-3, and TRBD1 matches 10 of the central bases. The encoded CDR3 is CASRPTGGGTDTQYF. The base sequence is TGTGCCAGTAGACCGACAGGGGGCGGCACAGATACGCAGTATTTT.